This T cell receptor beta chain was captured in a study of cytotoxic CD8 clonotypes in ibrutinib-treated CLL. The overall study: Sequencing produced an average of around 250,000 productive templates and under 95,000 productive rearrangements per sample.

Sequencing was performed with immunoSEQ multiplex PCR; in TCRdb, only in-frame clones are kept and a portion is missing. The sample yields 35,000 to 40,000 clones, roughly two thirds seen once. CDR1 is SEHNR and CDR2 is FQNEAQ in the germline V gene (reference sequence). The CDR3 runs to 12 residues. V was pared by 4 bases and J by 4 bases, with 8 bases between. General study results and limits: With treatment, public clonotypes, which were uncommon, either contracted or remained stable. A rise in clonality was seen at ibrutinib response, and a fall back toward baseline was seen at progression. Sustained-remission and progressing patients had different sampling times.

Comments on this clone: Antigen: not known.

The V call is TRBV7-9, the J call TRBJ2-7; no clear D. The sample consisted of PBMCs, taken at disease progression, from a patient treated with ibrutinib. This clonotype was sampled from a human donor with chronic lymphocytic leukemia. Written as DNA, the CDR3 is TGTGCCAGCAGCTCTGTGGATTACGAGCAGTACTTC. It is translated as CASSSVDYEQYF.